The TCR beta chain described here comes from a study of OX40 agonist ivuxolimab in advanced cancers. Study in general: Ivuxolimab is a fully human IgG2 antibody that activates OX40 (CD134). Ivuxolimab was delivered to patients intravenously every 2 weeks at doses spanning 0.01 to 10 mg/kg.

Looked up from germline, CDR1 is MNHNS and CDR2 is SASEGT. V was pared by 9 bases and J by 5 bases, with 9 bases of the junction left unmatched. This CDR3 comprises 13 residues. The protocol was immunoSEQ multiplex PCR, while the TCRdb copy is restricted to in-frame clones and leaves out a portion. The table shows tens of thousands of clones, with around 91% occurring only once. The sequence was obtained from an adult with an advanced solid tumor such as melanoma, head and neck, liver or kidney cancer. The chain carries TRBV6-1 and TRBJ2-5; 7 nucleotides agree with TRBD2. Material: CD4+ or CD8+ T cells sorted from blood, obtained in a trial of the OX40 agonist ivuxolimab. CDR3 amino acids: CASTGGLSETQYF. The CDR3 DNA sequence: TGTGCCAGTACGGGGGGACTGAGCGAGACCCAGTACTTC.